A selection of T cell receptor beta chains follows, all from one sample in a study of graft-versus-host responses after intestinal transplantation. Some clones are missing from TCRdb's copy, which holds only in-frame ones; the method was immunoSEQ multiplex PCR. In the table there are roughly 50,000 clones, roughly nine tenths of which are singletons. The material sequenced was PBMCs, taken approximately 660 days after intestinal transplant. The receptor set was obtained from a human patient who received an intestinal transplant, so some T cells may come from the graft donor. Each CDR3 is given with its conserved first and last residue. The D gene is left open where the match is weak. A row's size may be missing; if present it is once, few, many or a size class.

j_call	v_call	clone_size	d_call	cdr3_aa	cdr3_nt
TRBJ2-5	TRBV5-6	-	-	CASSLDRRATQYF	TGTGCCAGCAGCTTGGATCGACGGGCGACCCAGTACTTC
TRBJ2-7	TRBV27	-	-	CASSTGSRHEQYF	TGTGCCAGCAGCACAGGGAGTCGCCACGAGCAGTACTTC
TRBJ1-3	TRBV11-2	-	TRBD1	CASSLGYQQRGPGNTIYF	TGTGCCAGCAGCTTAGGCTATCAACAAAGGGGGCCCGGAAACACCATATATTTT
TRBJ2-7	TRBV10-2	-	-	CASSEGPYEQYF	TGCGCCAGCAGTGAGGGGCCCTACGAGCAGTACTTC
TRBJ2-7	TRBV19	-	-	CASSIDRSYEQYF	TGTGCCAGTAGTATAGATAGGTCCTACGAGCAGTACTTC
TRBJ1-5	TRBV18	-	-	CASSPRDSNQPQHF	TGTGCCAGCTCACCACGTGATAGCAATCAGCCCCAGCATTTT
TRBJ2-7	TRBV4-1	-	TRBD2	CASSHRTSVSYEQYF	TGCGCCAGCAGCCATAGGACTAGCGTCTCCTACGAGCAGTACTTC
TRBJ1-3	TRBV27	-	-	CASRPSGGNTIYF	TGTGCCAGCAGACCATCGGGGGGAAACACCATATATTTT
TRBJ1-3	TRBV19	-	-	CASREGLTGNTIYF	TGTGCCAGTAGGGAGGGGTTAACTGGAAACACCATATATTTT
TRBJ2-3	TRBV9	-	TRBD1	CASSVRDRISTDTQYF	TGTGCCAGCAGCGTCCGGGACAGAATCAGCACAGATACGCAGTATTTT
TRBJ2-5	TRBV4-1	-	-	CASSQASGFETQYF	TGCGCCAGCAGCCAAGCGAGCGGGTTCGAGACCCAGTACTTC
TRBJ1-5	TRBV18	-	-	CASSPFPGSSNQPQHF	TGTGCCAGCTCACCCTTTCCGGGCTCAAGCAATCAGCCCCAGCATTTT
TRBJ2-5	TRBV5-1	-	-	CASSLGLAGETQYF	TGCGCCAGCAGCCTGGGACTCGCCGGGGAGACCCAGTACTTC
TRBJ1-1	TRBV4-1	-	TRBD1	CASSQGGQGGPEAFF	TGCGCCAGCAGCCAAGGGGGACAGGGGGGGCCTGAAGCTTTCTTT
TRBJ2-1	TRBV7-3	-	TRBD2	CASSPTLAGVYNEQFF	TGTGCCAGCAGCCCAACTCTAGCGGGGGTATACAATGAGCAGTTCTTC
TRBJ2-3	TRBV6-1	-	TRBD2	CASHKLAGGTDTQYF	TGTGCCAGCCACAAACTAGCGGGGGGCACAGATACGCAGTATTTT
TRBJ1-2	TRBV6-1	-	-	CASSENHMAQRYGYTF	TGTGCCAGCAGTGAAAACCACATGGCCCAGAGGTATGGCTACACCTTC
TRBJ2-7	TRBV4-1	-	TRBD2	CASSQDERLANYEQYF	TGCGCCAGCAGCCAAGATGAAAGACTAGCGAACTACGAGCAGTACTTC
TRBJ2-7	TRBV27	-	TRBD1	CASSKTPRQGPTLAYEQYF	TGTGCCAGCAGTAAAACCCCGCGACAGGGGCCAACCCTCGCCTACGAGCAGTACTTC
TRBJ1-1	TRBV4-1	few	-	CASSQASLNTEAFF	TGCGCCAGCAGCCAAGCCAGTTTGAACACTGAAGCTTTCTTT
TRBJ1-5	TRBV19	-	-	CASYPDPGSNQPQHF	TGTGCCAGTTATCCGGACCCGGGGAGCAATCAGCCCCAGCATTTT
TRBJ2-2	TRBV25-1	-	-	CASSVRNAGELFF	TGTGCCAGCAGTGTCAGAAACGCCGGGGAGCTGTTTTTT
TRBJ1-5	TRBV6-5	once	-	CASSYGDNQPQHF	TGTGCCAGCAGTTACGGGGATAATCAGCCCCAGCATTTT
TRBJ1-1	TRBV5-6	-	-	CASSPGLNTEAFF	TGTGCCAGCAGCCCGGGACTGAACACTGAAGCTTTCTTT
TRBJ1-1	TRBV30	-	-	CAWNRQSTEAFF	TGTGCCTGGAATCGACAGTCCACTGAAGCTTTCTTT
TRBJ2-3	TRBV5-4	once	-	CASSPPPLLKTSTDTQYF	TGTGCCAGCAGCCCCCCTCCTTTGTTAAAAACTAGCACAGATACGCAGTATTTT
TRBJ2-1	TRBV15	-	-	CATSYTSGLEQFF	TGTGCCACCAGCTACACCTCGGGACTTGAGCAGTTCTTC
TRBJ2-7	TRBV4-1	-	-	CASSQGRNEQYF	TGCGCCAGCAGCCAAGGGCGAAACGAGCAGTACTTC
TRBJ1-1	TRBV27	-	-	CASSLSGSWNTEAFF	TGTGCCAGCAGTCTATCCGGGTCCTGGAACACTGAAGCTTTCTTT